This T cell receptor (beta chain) originates from a study of cytomegalovirus exposure and HLA in healthy donors. Study-wide results and limits: Being productive about 90% or about 30% of the time was typical of most TCR beta V segments in an earlier analysis. According to reports, the classifier identified cytomegalovirus status with high specificity and sensitivity.

CDR3 length: 12 residues. Unmatched junction bases numbered 5, after V lost 7 bases and J lost 7 bases. The germline V gene encodes CDR1 SGHNT and CDR2 YENEEA. Primers included in the PCR were 60 Vbeta and 13 Jbeta primers. The table came from immunoSEQ multiplex PCR; TCRdb's copy has only in-frame clones and leaves some out. The sample consists of approximately 160,000 clones, 75% to 80% of them appearing once. As regards this clone: Its antigen is undetermined.

J is TRBJ1-1 and V is TRBV11-3; 8 positions agree with TRBD1. This clonotype was obtained from a male donor in good health and CMV-seronegative. The sequencing sample was made of PBMCs. The CDR3 protein is CASIGQGLEAFF. The DNA of the CDR3 is TGTGCCAGCATCGGACAGGGACTTGAAGCTTTCTTT.